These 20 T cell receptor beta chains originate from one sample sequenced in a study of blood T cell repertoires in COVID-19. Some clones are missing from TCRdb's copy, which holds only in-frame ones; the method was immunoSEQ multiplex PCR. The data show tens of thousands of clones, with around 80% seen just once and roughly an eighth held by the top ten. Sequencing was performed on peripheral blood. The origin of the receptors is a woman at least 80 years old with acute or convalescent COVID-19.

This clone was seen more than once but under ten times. The CDR3 spells CASSALAGGPVYEQYF. The CDR3 bases are TGTGCCAGCAGCGCCTTAGCGGGAGGGCCTGTTTACGAGCAGTACTTC. This chain connects TRBV9 to TRBJ2-7; 11 bases align to TRBD2. The CDR3 has 16 residues. CDR1 and CDR2 (germline): SGDLS, YYNGEE. The junction had 9 bases not matched to a gene; V was cut back by 3 bases and J by 4 bases. Using reference TRBV9 and TRBJ2-7 for the parts outside the CDR3, the full variable domain is DSGVTQTPKHLITATGQRVTLRCSPRSGDLSVYWYQQSLDQGLQFLIQYYNGEERAKGNILERFSAQQFPDLHSELNLSSLELGDSALYFCASSALAGGPVYEQYFGPGTRLTVT.

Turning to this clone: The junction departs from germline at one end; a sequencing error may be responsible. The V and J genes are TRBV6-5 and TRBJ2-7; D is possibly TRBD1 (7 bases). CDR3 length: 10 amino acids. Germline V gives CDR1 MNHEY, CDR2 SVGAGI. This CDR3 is CASSLQQGTF. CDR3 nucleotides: TGTGCCAGCAGTCTACAACAGGGGACTTTC.

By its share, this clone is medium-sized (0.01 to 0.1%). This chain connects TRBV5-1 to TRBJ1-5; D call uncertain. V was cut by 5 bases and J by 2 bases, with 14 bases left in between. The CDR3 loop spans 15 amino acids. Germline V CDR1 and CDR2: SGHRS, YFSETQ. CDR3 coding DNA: TGCGCCAGCAGTATGGACGGGAGGGGCAATCAGCCCCAGCATTTT. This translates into CASSMDGRGNQPQHF. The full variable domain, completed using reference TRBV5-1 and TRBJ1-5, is KAGVTQTPRYLIKTRGQQVTLSCSPISGHRSVSWYQQTPGQGLQFLFEYFSETQRNKGNFPGRFSGRQFSNSRSEMNVSTLELGDSALYLCASSMDGRGNQPQHFGDGTRLSIL.

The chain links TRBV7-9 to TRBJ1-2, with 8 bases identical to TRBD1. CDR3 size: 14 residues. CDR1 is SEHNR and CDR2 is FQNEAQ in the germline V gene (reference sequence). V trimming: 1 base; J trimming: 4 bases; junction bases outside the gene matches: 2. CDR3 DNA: TGTGCCAGCAGCTTAGGGGACAGGTCCTATGGCTACACCTTC. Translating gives CASSLGDRSYGYTF.

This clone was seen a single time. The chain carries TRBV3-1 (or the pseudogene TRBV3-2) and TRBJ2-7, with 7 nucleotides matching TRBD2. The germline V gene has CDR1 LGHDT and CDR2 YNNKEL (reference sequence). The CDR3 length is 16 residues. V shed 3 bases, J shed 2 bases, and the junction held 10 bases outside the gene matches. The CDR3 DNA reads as TGTGCCAGCAGCCAGGTCCCGGGACGGGGGGCCTACGAGCAGTACTTC. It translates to CASSQVPGRGAYEQYF.

CDR3 protein: CASSSAGTGTNSPLHF. Here the CDR3 DNA reads TGTGCCAGCAGTTCCGCCGGGACAGGGACCAATTCACCCCTCCACTTT. This chain uses TRBV28 with TRBJ1-6; 9 positions match TRBD1. V lost 4 bases and J lost 7; bases outside the gene matches: 8. Germline V lookup: CDR1 MDHEN, CDR2 SYDVKM. CDR3 length: 16 residues.

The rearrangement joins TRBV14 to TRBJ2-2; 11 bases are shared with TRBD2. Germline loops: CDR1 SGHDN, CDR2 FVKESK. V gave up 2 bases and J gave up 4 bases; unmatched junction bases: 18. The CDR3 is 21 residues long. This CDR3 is CASSQLLAGVSLTLGTGELFF. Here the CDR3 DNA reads TGTGCCAGCAGCCAATTACTAGCGGGAGTTTCCCTAACCCTAGGCACCGGGGAGCTGTTTTTT.

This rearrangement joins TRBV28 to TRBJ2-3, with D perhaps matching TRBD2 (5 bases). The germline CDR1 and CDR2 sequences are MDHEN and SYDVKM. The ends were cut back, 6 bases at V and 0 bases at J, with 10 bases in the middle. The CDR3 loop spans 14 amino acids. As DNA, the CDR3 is TGTGCCAGCAGGGGAGTTTCGAGCACAGATACGCAGTATTTT. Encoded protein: CASRGVSSTDTQYF.

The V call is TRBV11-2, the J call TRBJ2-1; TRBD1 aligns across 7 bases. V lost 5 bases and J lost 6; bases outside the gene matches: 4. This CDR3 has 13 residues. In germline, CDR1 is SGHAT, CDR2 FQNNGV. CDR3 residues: CASSLGQSNEQFF. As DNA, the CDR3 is TGTGCCAGCAGCCTGGGACAGTCCAATGAGCAGTTCTTC.

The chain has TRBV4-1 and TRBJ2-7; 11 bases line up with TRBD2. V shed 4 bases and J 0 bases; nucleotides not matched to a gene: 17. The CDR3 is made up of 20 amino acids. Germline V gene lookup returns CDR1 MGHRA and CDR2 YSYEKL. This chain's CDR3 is CASSPTPGPSGRTISYEQYF. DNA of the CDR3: TGCGCCAGCAGCCCCACCCCGGGGCCTAGCGGGAGGACGATCTCCTACGAGCAGTACTTC.

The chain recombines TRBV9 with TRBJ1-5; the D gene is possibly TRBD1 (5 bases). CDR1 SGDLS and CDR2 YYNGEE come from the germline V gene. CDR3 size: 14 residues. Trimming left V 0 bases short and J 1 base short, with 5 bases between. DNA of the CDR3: TGTGCCAGCAGCGTAGGGGGCAGCAATCAGCCCCAGCATTTT. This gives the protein CASSVGGSNQPQHF.

The CDR3 coding sequence is TGTGCCAGCAGCCAAGATCTGATCAGGGGCACTGAAGCTTTCTTT. Translated: CASSQDLIRGTEAFF. This rearrangement joins TRBV14 to TRBJ1-1; possible D gene TRBD1, 6 bases. Trimming took 0 bases from V and 4 from J, leaving 12 bases between them. The CDR3 is made up of 15 amino acids. CDR1 is SGHDN, CDR2 FVKESK, per germline.

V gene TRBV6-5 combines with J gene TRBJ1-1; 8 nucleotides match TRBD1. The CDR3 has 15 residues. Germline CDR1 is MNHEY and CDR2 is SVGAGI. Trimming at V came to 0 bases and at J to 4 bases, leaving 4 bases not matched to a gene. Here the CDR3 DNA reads TGTGCCAGCAGTTACTCGCGGACAGGGACCACTGAAGCTTTCTTT. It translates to CASSYSRTGTTEAFF.

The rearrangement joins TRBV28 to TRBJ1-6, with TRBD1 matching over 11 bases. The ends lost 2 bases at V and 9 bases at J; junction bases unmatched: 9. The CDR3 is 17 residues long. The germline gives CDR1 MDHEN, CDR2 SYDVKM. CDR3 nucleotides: TGTGCCAGCAGTTTAGGACAGGGGGCGCCCGGGGGTTCACCCCTCCACTTT. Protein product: CASSLGQGAPGGSPLHF.

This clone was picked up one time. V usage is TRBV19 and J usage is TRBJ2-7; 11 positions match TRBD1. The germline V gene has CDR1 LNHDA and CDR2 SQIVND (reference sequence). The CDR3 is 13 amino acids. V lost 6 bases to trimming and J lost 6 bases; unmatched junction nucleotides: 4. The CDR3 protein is CASRDRGRGEQYF. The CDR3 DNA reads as TGTGCCAGTAGGGACAGGGGGCGCGGCGAGCAGTACTTC.

The CDR3 here is CASSQSPLQVDQPQHF. CDR3 DNA sequence: TGTGCCAGCAGCCAATCTCCGTTGCAGGTTGATCAGCCCCAGCATTTT. The chain combines TRBV16 with TRBJ1-5, with D uncertain. V lost 0 bases to trimming and J lost 5 bases, with 14 bases between them. The CDR3 runs 16 residues. CDR1 and CDR2 (germline): KGHSY, FQNENV.

The CDR3 loop reads CASSHIGPGGLTEAFF. The CDR3 coding sequence is TGCGCCAGCAGCCACATCGGGCCAGGGGGACTCACTGAAGCTTTCTTT. V and J are TRBV4-1 and TRBJ1-1; 7 positions match TRBD1. This CDR3 spans 16 amino acids. Per the germline V gene, CDR1 is MGHRA and CDR2 is YSYEKL. J gave up 4 bases and V 3 bases, and 11 bases lay outside the gene matches.

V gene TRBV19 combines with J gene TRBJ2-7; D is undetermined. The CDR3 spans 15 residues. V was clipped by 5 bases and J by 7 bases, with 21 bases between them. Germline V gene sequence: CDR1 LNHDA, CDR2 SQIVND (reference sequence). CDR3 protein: CASSYRSSPTREQYF. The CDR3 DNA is TGTGCCAGTAGTTATCGTTCTTCTCCTACTCGTGAGCAGTACTTC.

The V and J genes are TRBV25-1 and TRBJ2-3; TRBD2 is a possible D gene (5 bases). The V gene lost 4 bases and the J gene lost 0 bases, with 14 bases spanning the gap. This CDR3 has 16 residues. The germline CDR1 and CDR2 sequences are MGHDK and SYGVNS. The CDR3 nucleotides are TGTGCCAGCAGTGGGTTACTAGGCGGGAGCACAGATACGCAGTATTTT. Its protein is CASSGLLGGSTDTQYF. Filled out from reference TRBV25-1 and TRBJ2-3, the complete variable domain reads EADIYQTPRYLVIGTGKKITLECSQTMGHDKMYWYQQDPGMELHLIHYSYGVNSTEKGDLSSESTVSRIRTEHFPLTLESARPSHTSQYLCASSGLLGGSTDTQYFGPGTRLTVL.

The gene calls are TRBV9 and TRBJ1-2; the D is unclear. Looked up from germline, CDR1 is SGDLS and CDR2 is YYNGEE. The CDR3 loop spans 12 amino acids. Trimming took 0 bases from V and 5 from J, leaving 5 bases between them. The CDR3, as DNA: TGTGCCAGCAGCGTAGGACTTTATGGCTACACCTTC. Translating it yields CASSVGLYGYTF. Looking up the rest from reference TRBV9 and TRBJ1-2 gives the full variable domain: DSGVTQTPKHLITATGQRVTLRCSPRSGDLSVYWYQQSLDQGLQFLIQYYNGEERAKGNILERFSAQQFPDLHSELNLSSLELGDSALYFCASSVGLYGYTFGSGTRLTVV.